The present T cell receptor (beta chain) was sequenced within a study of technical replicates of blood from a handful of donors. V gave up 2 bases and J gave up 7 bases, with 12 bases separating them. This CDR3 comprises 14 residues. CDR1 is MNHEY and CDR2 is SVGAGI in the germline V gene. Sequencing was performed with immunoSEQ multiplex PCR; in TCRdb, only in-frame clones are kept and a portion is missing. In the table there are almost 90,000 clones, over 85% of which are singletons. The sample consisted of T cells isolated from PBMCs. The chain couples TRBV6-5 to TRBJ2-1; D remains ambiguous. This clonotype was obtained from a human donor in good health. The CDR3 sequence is CASSYGGSTNEQFF. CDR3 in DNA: TGTGCCAGCAGTTACGGTGGCTCCACAAATGAGCAGTTCTTC.